Each of the 12 T cell receptor beta chains below was sequenced from the same sample in a study of T cell changes during pregnancy in multiple sclerosis. The table came from immunoSEQ multiplex PCR; TCRdb's copy has only in-frame clones and leaves some out. The table has approximately 63,000 clones, 91% seen once; the top ten hold approximately 1.3%. The source was peripheral blood, collected after pregnancy. These receptors were collected from a female donor in good health, enrolled as a control in a pregnancy study.

The rearrangement joins TRBV9 to TRBJ2-3; perhaps TRBD2 as D (6 bases). V shed 1 base and J shed 0 bases, with 12 bases lying between them. Germline V gene sequence: CDR1 SGDLS, CDR2 YYNGEE. The CDR3 runs 16 residues. The CDR3 DNA follows: TGTGCCAGCAGCGTACATTTCCGGGGGAGCACAGATACGCAGTATTTT. It is translated as CASSVHFRGSTDTQYF.

The rearrangement links TRBV4-3 to TRBJ2-7; tentative D call: TRBD1 (5 bases). CDR1 and CDR2 from the germline V gene are LGHNA and YSLEER. V was shortened by 0 bases and J by 4 bases, with 7 bases between the two germline ends. The CDR3 covers 13 residues. Here the CDR3 reads CASSQERGYEQYF. In nucleotides, the CDR3 is TGCGCCAGCAGCCAAGAAAGGGGTTACGAGCAGTACTTC.

This chain joins TRBV5-1 and TRBJ1-4, with 8 positions matching TRBD1. J was trimmed by 8 bases and V by 9 bases; bases with no gene match: 9. The germline CDR1 and CDR2 sequences are SGHRS and YFSETQ. The CDR3 has 13 residues. Here the CDR3 reads CATRRTGSEKLFF. CDR3 coding DNA: TGCGCCACCAGACGGACAGGGTCAGAAAAACTGTTTTTT.

The chain recombines TRBV5-6 with TRBJ1-5; no clear D. The V gene lost 4 bases and the J gene lost 5 bases, with 13 bases spanning the gap. The length of the CDR3 is 14 residues. CDR1 is SGHDT and CDR2 is YYEEEE in the germline V gene. The CDR3 protein is CASSQAGIYQPQHF. The CDR3 DNA sequence: TGTGCCAGCAGCCAAGCGGGGATATATCAGCCCCAGCATTTT.

The V gene is TRBV6-5, the J gene TRBJ2-7, with 9 bases aligning to TRBD1. The CDR3 runs 13 residues. Germline loops: CDR1 MNHEY, CDR2 SVGAGI. After removal of 6 bases from V and 2 bases from J, the junction contained 2 bases not matched to a gene. CDR3 in amino acids: CASRGTGPYEQYF. CDR3 bases: TGTGCCAGCAGAGGGACAGGGCCCTACGAGCAGTACTTC.

DNA for the CDR3: TGTGCCATTTCAGGGGGTGATAGCAATCAGCCCCAGCATTTT. This encodes CAISGGDSNQPQHF. The rearrangement uses TRBV10-3 and TRBJ1-5, with 7 bases fitting TRBD1. Germline V CDR1 and CDR2: ENHRY, SYGVKD. V shed 9 bases and J 0 bases; nucleotides not matched to a gene: 5. This CDR3 is built from 14 residues.

DNA of the CDR3: TGTGCCTGGCGGAGGGGAGCCTACAATGAGCAGTTCTTC. Protein sequence: CAWRRGAYNEQFF. The chain links TRBV30 to TRBJ2-1, with D perhaps matching TRBD2 (6 bases). The CDR3 covers 13 residues. Germline V CDR1 and CDR2: GTSNPN, SVGIG (reference sequence). Between the trimmed V and J ends, which lost 5 bases and 2 bases, there was a span of 10 bases.

In this sample, this clone turned up once. This chain links TRBV19 with TRBJ2-5; 9 bases agree with TRBD1. Germline CDR1 and CDR2: LNHDA and SQIVND (reference sequence). Trimming removed 1 base from V and 3 bases from J; junction bases left unmatched: 6. This CDR3 is 16 amino acids long. In DNA, the CDR3 is TGTGCCAGTAGTATAGGTGGGACAGGGTCTAAAGAGACCCAGTACTTC. It is translated as CASSIGGTGSKETQYF.

The V call is TRBV6-1, the J call TRBJ1-2, with 8 bases that match TRBD1. Germline loops: CDR1 MNHNS, CDR2 SASEGT. This CDR3 is 13 amino acids long. The V and J ends lost 3 bases and 3 bases, in that order; junction bases with no gene match: 0. This CDR3 reads CASSETGDYGYTF. CDR3 coding DNA: TGTGCCAGCAGTGAGACAGGGGACTATGGCTACACCTTC.

The chain is built from TRBV6-6 and TRBJ2-1; perhaps TRBD1 as D (5 bases). The CDR3 runs to 13 residues. Trimming removed 8 bases at V and 2 bases at J, with 10 bases between. Looked up from germline, CDR1 is MNHNY and CDR2 is SVGAGI (reference sequence). CDR3 amino acids: CASLQGTYNEQFF. The DNA of the CDR3 is TGTGCCAGCCTCCAGGGTACCTACAATGAGCAGTTCTTC.

The chain has TRBV7-2 and TRBJ1-5; D is unclear. Germline V gene data show CDR1 as SGHTA and CDR2 as FQGNSA. V was clipped by 2 bases and J by 7 bases, with 6 bases between them. The CDR3 runs 12 residues. The DNA for the CDR3 is TGTGCCAGCAGCTTATGGGCCCAGCCCCAGCATTTT. This codes for CASSLWAQPQHF.

The chain carries TRBV29-1 and TRBJ1-6; the D gene is possibly TRBD1 (5 bases). CDR1 is SQVTM, CDR2 ANQGSEA, per germline. Trimming stripped 5 bases from V and 7 bases from J, with 15 bases between. This CDR3 spans 14 amino acids. The CDR3 here is CSVRTTGWNSPLHF. The CDR3, as DNA: TGCAGCGTTCGGACAACCGGATGGAATTCACCCCTCCACTTT.